These T cell receptor beta chains were read from a single sample in a study of T cell responses to AZD1222 COVID-19 vaccine. The repertoire was sequenced with immunoSEQ multiplex PCR; TCRdb's copy has only in-frame clones and lacks some. The profile covers around 140,000 clones, with 80% to 90% appearing a single time and about 3% taken by the ten largest. The specimen was peripheral blood, collected on day 0 of AZD1222 vaccination. The receptor set was obtained from an adult in good health. CDR3s include the opening cysteine and the closing phenylalanine or tryptophan. Fields, in order: CDR3 DNA, CDR3 protein, J gene, CDR3 length, clone size, V gene, D gene. D genes are given only for firm matches. Size is omitted from some rows. Given values are once, few, many or a class for expanded clones.

DNA: TGTGCCACCAGCAGAGATACACAGGGTGGAGCTTTCTTT; CDR3: CATSRDTQGGAFF; J: TRBJ1-1; length: 13; size: NA; V: TRBV15; D: NA
DNA: TGTGCCAGTAGTGCGCGACAGGGAGCTATGAATGAAAAACTGTTTTTT; CDR3: CASSARQGAMNEKLFF; J: TRBJ1-4; length: 16; size: once; V: TRBV19; D: TRBD1
DNA: TGTGCCAGCAGCACAAGGAGGGGCTCTGGAAACACCATATATTTT; CDR3: CASSTRRGSGNTIYF; J: TRBJ1-3; length: 15; size: NA; V: TRBV7-2; D: NA
DNA: TGTGCCAGCAGTTACTCGTCAGGGTTCGCCGGGGAGCTGTTTTTT; CDR3: CASSYSSGFAGELFF; J: TRBJ2-2; length: 15; size: NA; V: TRBV6-7; D: NA
DNA: TGTGCCACCAGTGACCAGACAGGGGTCGGCGGCTACACCTTC; CDR3: CATSDQTGVGGYTF; J: TRBJ1-2; length: 14; size: NA; V: TRBV24-1; D: TRBD1
DNA: TGCAGCGTTGGAGCGGGAGGGGCCTACGAGCAGTACTTC; CDR3: CSVGAGGAYEQYF; J: TRBJ2-7; length: 13; size: NA; V: TRBV29-1; D: TRBD2
DNA: TGCGCCAGCAGTGAATCAGGGAGAGGCTATAATTCACCCCTCCACTTT; CDR3: CASSESGRGYNSPLHF; J: TRBJ1-6; length: 16; size: NA; V: TRBV10-2; D: NA
DNA: TGCGCCAGCAGCCAAGGGGGGGGAAAGGCCACGAATGAGCAGTTCTTC; CDR3: CASSQGGGKATNEQFF; J: TRBJ2-1; length: 16; size: NA; V: TRBV4-1; D: TRBD2
DNA: TGTGCCAGCAGTGAAGCGCTCGGTGAAGCTTTCTTT; CDR3: CASSEALGEAFF; J: TRBJ1-1; length: 12; size: NA; V: TRBV6-1; D: NA
DNA: TGTGCCAGCAGACGATACGGGAGTTTGGACACTGAAGCTTTCTTT; CDR3: CASRRYGSLDTEAFF; J: TRBJ1-1; length: 15; size: NA; V: TRBV6-5; D: NA